A selection of T cell receptor beta chains follows, all from one sample in a study of T cells in localized non-small cell lung cancer. Here immunoSEQ multiplex PCR was the method, and the copy in TCRdb shows in-frame clones only, minus some. The sample includes tens of thousands of clones, about nine tenths seen only once; the top ten take approximately 15%. The specimen comprised peripheral blood, sampled before any cancer treatment. The receptors shown here come from a man aged 40 to 69 with stage I squamous cell lung carcinoma. CDR3s include the opening cysteine and the closing phenylalanine or tryptophan. Fields, in order: D gene, CDR3 length, V gene, clone size, J gene, CDR3 protein, CDR3 DNA. A D gene is named only where the DNA matches it firmly. Clone size is not always given. Where it is, it says once, few, many or a class for expanded clones.

D: -; length: 16; V: TRBV15; size: -; J: TRBJ1-4; CDR3: CATSRDPGNVGEKLFF; DNA: TGTGCCACCAGCAGAGATCCAGGGAATGTAGGTGAAAAACTGTTTTTT
D: -; length: 15; V: TRBV4-3; size: -; J: TRBJ1-2; CDR3: CASSQSVLFNYGYTF; DNA: TGCGCCAGCAGCCAAAGCGTACTGTTTAACTATGGCTACACCTTC
D: -; length: 12; V: TRBV7-3; size: -; J: TRBJ2-7; CDR3: CASSDSGREQYF; DNA: TGTGCCAGCAGCGATTCCGGGCGGGAGCAGTACTTC
D: -; length: 15; V: TRBV5-8; size: -; J: TRBJ1-6; CDR3: CASSRRGAMDSPLHF; DNA: TGTGCCAGCAGCCGTCGGGGGGCTATGGATTCACCCCTCCACTTT
D: TRBD2; length: 17; V: TRBV7-6; size: -; J: TRBJ2-3; CDR3: CASSLVGSGGTTDTQYF; DNA: TGTGCCAGCAGCTTAGTAGGTAGCGGGGGGACCACAGATACGCAGTATTTT
D: TRBD1; length: 15; V: TRBV5-5; size: -; J: TRBJ1-6; CDR3: CTSSLDGTGYSPLHF; DNA: TGTACCAGCAGCCTAGATGGGACAGGGTATTCACCCCTCCACTTT
D: TRBD2; length: 15; V: TRBV9; size: -; J: TRBJ2-3; CDR3: CASSVGGVFTDTQYF; DNA: TGTGCCAGCAGCGTTGGGGGGGTCTTCACAGATACGCAGTATTTT
D: -; length: 14; V: TRBV19; size: -; J: TRBJ1-4; CDR3: CASSIEAGPEKLFF; DNA: TGTGCCAGTAGTATAGAGGCGGGGCCTGAAAAACTGTTTTTT
D: TRBD1; length: 15; V: TRBV9; size: -; J: TRBJ2-5; CDR3: CASSVYQGAAETQYF; DNA: TGTGCCAGCAGCGTATATCAGGGGGCCGCGGAGACCCAGTACTTC
D: TRBD2; length: 16; V: TRBV7-2; size: -; J: TRBJ2-5; CDR3: CASSLGLAGGQETQYF; DNA: TGTGCCAGCAGCTTAGGATTAGCGGGGGGCCAAGAGACCCAGTACTTC
D: TRBD1; length: 16; V: TRBV11-2; size: -; J: TRBJ1-2; CDR3: CASSLDPGQGYYGYTF; DNA: TGTGCCAGCAGCTTAGACCCGGGACAGGGGTACTATGGCTACACCTTC
D: TRBD1; length: 15; V: TRBV28; size: -; J: TRBJ1-5; CDR3: CASSFPGQGYQPQHF; DNA: TGTGCCAGCAGTTTTCCGGGACAGGGGTATCAGCCCCAGCATTTT
D: -; length: 15; V: TRBV4-3; size: -; J: TRBJ1-1; CDR3: CASSQEGGSDTEAFF; DNA: TGCGCCAGCAGCCAAGAGGGGGGTAGCGACACTGAAGCTTTCTTT
D: -; length: 12; V: TRBV5-8; size: -; J: TRBJ1-2; CDR3: CASSRDGRVYTF; DNA: TGTGCCAGCAGCAGGGACGGCCGCGTCTACACCTTC
D: -; length: 11; V: TRBV29-1; size: -; J: TRBJ2-2; CDR3: CSVENTGELFF; DNA: TGCAGCGTCGAAAACACCGGGGAGCTGTTTTTT
D: TRBD1; length: 19; V: TRBV7-9; size: few; J: TRBJ1-2; CDR3: CASSLGSARKGGLNYGYTF; DNA: TGTGCCAGCAGCTTAGGGTCGGCTCGAAAAGGGGGCCTCAACTATGGCTACACCTTC
D: -; length: 15; V: TRBV7-3; size: -; J: TRBJ2-7; CDR3: CASSLTMINSYEQYF; DNA: TGTGCCAGCAGCCTTACAATGATCAACTCCTACGAGCAGTACTTC
D: -; length: 17; V: TRBV7-9; size: -; J: TRBJ2-3; CDR3: CASSLRLSSLGEDTQYF; DNA: TGTGCCAGCAGCTTACGTCTATCTTCCTTAGGGGAAGATACGCAGTATTTT
D: -; length: 13; V: TRBV5-4; size: -; J: TRBJ1-2; CDR3: CASSLVAGNTYTF; DNA: TGTGCCAGCAGCTTGGTTGCCGGGAATACCTACACCTTC
D: -; length: 14; V: TRBV5-1; size: -; J: TRBJ2-1; CDR3: CASSLVTQYNEQFF; DNA: TGCGCCAGCAGCTTGGTGACCCAATACAATGAGCAGTTCTTC
D: TRBD1; length: 18; V: TRBV5-1; size: -; J: TRBJ1-1; CDR3: CASSLEGQGRSRDTEAFF; DNA: TGCGCCAGCAGCTTGGAGGGACAGGGGCGAAGTAGGGACACTGAAGCTTTCTTT
D: -; length: 18; V: TRBV5-1; size: -; J: TRBJ2-2; CDR3: CASSPGMFRTYETGELFF; DNA: TGCGCCAGCAGCCCCGGGATGTTCAGGACGTATGAAACCGGGGAGCTGTTTTTT
D: TRBD1; length: 13; V: TRBV6-1; size: -; J: TRBJ1-2; CDR3: CASRSTGVGGYTF; DNA: TGTGCCAGCAGGTCGACAGGGGTTGGTGGCTACACCTTC
D: TRBD1; length: 17; V: TRBV4-1; size: -; J: TRBJ2-2; CDR3: CASSQDDNRGRTGELFF; DNA: TGCGCCAGCAGCCAAGATGATAACAGGGGTCGGACCGGGGAGCTGTTTTTT
D: TRBD1; length: 15; V: TRBV28; size: -; J: TRBJ2-7; CDR3: CASSIPGQGGHEQYF; DNA: TGTGCCAGCAGTATCCCGGGACAGGGGGGCCACGAGCAGTACTTC
D: -; length: 13; V: TRBV9; size: -; J: TRBJ1-2; CDR3: CASSDPRAGGYTF; DNA: TGTGCCAGCAGCGACCCGAGGGCTGGGGGCTACACCTTC
D: -; length: 17; V: TRBV5-4; size: -; J: TRBJ1-6; CDR3: CASSSPRSGTANSPLHF; DNA: TGTGCCAGCAGCTCCCCCCGGTCCGGGACGGCTAATTCACCCCTCCACTTT
D: TRBD1; length: 13; V: TRBV5-1; size: -; J: TRBJ1-1; CDR3: CASSLTGVTEAFF; DNA: TGCGCCAGCAGCTTAACAGGGGTCACTGAAGCTTTCTTT